These 7 T cell receptor beta chains originate from one sample sequenced in a study of tumor-infiltrating lymphocytes in primary liver carcinoma. TCR beta cDNA was prepared out of around 460 ng total RNA by means of a constant-region primer. Three-round nested multiplex PCR performed with slightly modified ARM-PCR produced the TCR beta libraries. PCR rounds one and two used TRBV1-TRBV30 forward primers with a C-beta reverse primer for 10 cycles each. From the multiplex PCR reads, TCRdb called clonotypes with MiXCR, one entry per CDR3 protein. The sample has 300,000 to 400,000 distinct CDR3 sequences; almost 65% are singletons. The blood RNA (from unsorted whole blood) was obtained, and germline DNA was also extracted. Sequencing was done on a sample of peripheral blood. These receptors were collected from a man aged 35-49 years with primary liver carcinoma and hepatitis B virus infection.

This clonotype showed up just once. A junction end diverges from the germline sequence, so it may reflect a read error. The chain links TRBV29-1 to TRBJ1-1, with TRBD1 matching over 7 bases. Germline-derived CDR1 and CDR2 are SQVTM and ANQGSEA. The CDR3 totals 12 residues. The chain's CDR3 is CSVVVGGTEGFF. The DNA for the CDR3 is TGCAGCGTTGTGGTAGGGGGCACTGAAGGTTTCTTT.

Comments on this clonotype: The conserved phenylalanine or tryptophan is not found at the CDR3 terminus, so this likely reflects a read error. The chain combines TRBV28 with TRBJ2-5; 7 nucleotides line up with TRBD2. After removal of 3 bases from V and 5 bases from J, the junction contained 9 bases not matched to a gene. Per germline, CDR1 MDHEN and CDR2 SYDVKM. This CDR3 has 15 amino acids. DNA for the CDR3: TGTGCCAGCAGTTTGATGGCGGGAGCCGGGGAGACCCAGTACTTA. Translating gives CASSLMAGAGETQYL.

In this sample, this clonotype turned up a few times. The V gene is TRBV5-6, the J gene TRBJ2-7; 8 bases map to TRBD2. Losses at the gene ends were 4 bases for V and 2 bases for J; bases not matched to a gene: 8. CDR3 length: 15 amino acids. CDR1 is SGHDT and CDR2 is YYEEEE in the germline V gene. The CDR3 DNA reads as TGTGCCAGCAGCCCGGGGGGGACGGTGACCTACGAGCAGTACTTC. Protein product: CASSPGGTVTYEQYF.

This clonotype was counted only a few times. The chain has TRBV5-1 and TRBJ2-1, with 11 bases lining up with TRBD2. Trimming cost V 4 bases and J 9 bases; bases outside gene matches: 9. CDR3 length: 15 amino acids. CDR1 and CDR2 from the germline V gene are SGHRS and YFSETQ. The CDR3 nucleotides are TGCGCCAGCAGCCCGGGGGGACTAGCGGATGGTGAGCAGTTCTTC. Its translation is CASSPGGLADGEQFF. Drawing the rest from reference TRBV5-1 and TRBJ2-1, the complete variable domain is KAGVTQTPRYLIKTRGQQVTLSCSPISGHRSVSWYQQTPGQGLQFLFEYFSETQRNKGNFPGRFSGRQFSNSRSEMNVSTLELGDSALYLCASSPGGLADGEQFFGPGTRLTVL.

This clonotype was counted ten times or more. This chain joins TRBV29-1 and TRBJ2-1; D is unresolved. V was cut by 3 bases and J by 5 bases, with 14 bases left in between. The V gene's germline CDR1 is SQVTM and CDR2 ANQGSEA. The CDR3 length is 14 residues. The CDR3 region has the DNA TGCAGCGTTGATTCTTGGTGGGTCGACAATGAGCAGTTCTTC. Its translation is CSVDSWWVDNEQFF.

A single count supports this clonotype. This likely comes from a read error, as the CDR3 has no conserved phenylalanine or tryptophan at its end. This chain uses TRBV5-1 with TRBJ2-1, with TRBD2 matching over 12 bases. From germline, CDR1 is SGHRS and CDR2 YFSETQ. V lost 4 bases and J lost 12; bases outside the gene matches: 11. CDR3 length: 15 residues. Written as DNA, the CDR3 is TGCGCCAGCAGCAGGACTAGCGGGATTAAATTTGGGCAGTTCTCC. It specifies CASSRTSGIKFGQFS.

Many counts were recorded for this clonotype. This rearrangement joins TRBV12-3 or TRBV12-4 to TRBJ2-6; TRBD1 is a possible D gene (5 bases). There are 15 residues in the CDR3. V was pared by 1 base and J by 1 base, with 5 bases between. The CDR3 loop is CASSLEGSGANVLTF. For the CDR3, the DNA is TGTGCCAGCAGTTTAGAGGGGTCTGGGGCCAACGTCCTGACTTTC.